The present entry profiles one T cell receptor beta chain with its context. Its antigen remains unidentified. V was shortened by 4 bases and J by 8 bases, with 11 bases between the two germline ends. Germline CDR1 reads SGHNT; CDR2 reads YENEEA. This CDR3 has 12 residues. The data originate from a study of cytomegalovirus exposure and HLA in healthy donors. General study findings and limits: When analyzed later, a missense DCLRE1C variant was found to be linked to TCR beta V- and J-gene trimming.

Both 60 Vbeta primers and 13 Jbeta primers went into the PCR. The protocol was immunoSEQ multiplex PCR, while the TCRdb copy is restricted to in-frame clones and leaves out a portion. The table has 130,000 to 150,000 clones, roughly 77% seen once; the top ten hold more than 3%. Material: PBMCs. The source is a female donor in good health and CMV-seronegative. This chain connects TRBV11-3 to TRBJ1-1; D is unresolved. The CDR3 here is CASSSRRGEAFF. CDR3 sequence (DNA): TGTGCCAGCAGCTCAAGGCGGGGAGAAGCTTTCTTT.